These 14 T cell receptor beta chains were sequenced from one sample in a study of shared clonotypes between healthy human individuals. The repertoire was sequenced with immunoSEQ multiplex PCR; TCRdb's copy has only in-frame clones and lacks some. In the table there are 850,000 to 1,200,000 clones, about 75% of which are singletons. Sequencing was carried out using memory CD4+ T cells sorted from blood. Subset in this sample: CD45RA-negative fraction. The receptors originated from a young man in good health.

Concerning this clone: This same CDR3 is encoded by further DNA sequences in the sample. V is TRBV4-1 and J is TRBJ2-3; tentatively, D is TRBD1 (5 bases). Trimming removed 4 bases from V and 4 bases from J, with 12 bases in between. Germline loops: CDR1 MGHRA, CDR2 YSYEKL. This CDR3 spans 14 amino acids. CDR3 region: CASSPNRFSDTQYF. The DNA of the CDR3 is TGCGCCAGCAGCCCGAACAGGTTCTCAGATACGCAGTATTTT.

The CDR3 sequence is CASSQAFRDRPKRGYTF. The CDR3 nucleotides read TGCGCCAGCAGCCAAGCCTTTAGGGACCGCCCCAAGCGAGGCTACACCTTC. The rearrangement joins TRBV4-1 to TRBJ1-2; TRBD1 is a possible D gene (5 bases). CDR3 length equals 17 residues. Germline V gene data show CDR1 as MGHRA and CDR2 as YSYEKL. V lost 1 base and J lost 8, with 23 bases in between.

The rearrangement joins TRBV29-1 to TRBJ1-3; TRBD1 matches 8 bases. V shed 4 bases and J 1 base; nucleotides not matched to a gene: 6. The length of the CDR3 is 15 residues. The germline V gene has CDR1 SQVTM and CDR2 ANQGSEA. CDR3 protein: CSVGTGSGSGNTIYF. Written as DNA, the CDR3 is TGCAGCGTTGGGACAGGGTCGGGGTCTGGAAACACCATATATTTT.

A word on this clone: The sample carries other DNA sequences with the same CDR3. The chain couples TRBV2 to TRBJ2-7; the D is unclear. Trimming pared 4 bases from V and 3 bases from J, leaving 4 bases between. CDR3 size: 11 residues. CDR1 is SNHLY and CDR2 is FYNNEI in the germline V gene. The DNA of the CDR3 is TGTGCCAGCAGTGGGCACTACGAGCAGTACTTC. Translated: CASSGHYEQYF.

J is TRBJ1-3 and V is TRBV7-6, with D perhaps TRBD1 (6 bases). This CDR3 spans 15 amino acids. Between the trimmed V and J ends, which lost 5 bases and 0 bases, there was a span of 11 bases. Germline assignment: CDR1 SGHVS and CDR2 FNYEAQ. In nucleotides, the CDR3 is TGTGCCAGCAGCCTACAGGGAGGCTCTGGAAACACCATATATTTT. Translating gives CASSLQGGSGNTIYF.

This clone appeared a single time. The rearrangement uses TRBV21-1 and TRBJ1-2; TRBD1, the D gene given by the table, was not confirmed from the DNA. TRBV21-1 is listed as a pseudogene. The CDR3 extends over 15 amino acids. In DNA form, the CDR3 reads TGTGCCAGCAGCTTGAACAGGAGTTTTGACTATGGCTACACCTTC. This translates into CASSLNRSFDYGYTF.

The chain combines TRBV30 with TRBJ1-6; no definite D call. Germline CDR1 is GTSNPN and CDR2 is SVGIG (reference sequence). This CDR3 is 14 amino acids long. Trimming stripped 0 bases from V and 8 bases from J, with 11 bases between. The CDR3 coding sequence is TGTGCCTGGAGTGTACGGGGTACAGATTCACCCCTCCACTTT. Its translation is CAWSVRGTDSPLHF.

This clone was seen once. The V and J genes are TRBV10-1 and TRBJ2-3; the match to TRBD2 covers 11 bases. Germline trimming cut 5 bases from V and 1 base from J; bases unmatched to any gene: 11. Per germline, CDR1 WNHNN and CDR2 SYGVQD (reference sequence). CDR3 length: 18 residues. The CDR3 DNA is TGCGCCAGCAGTCGGACTAGCGGGTCCCGGGAAGGCACAGATACGCAGTATTTT. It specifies CASSRTSGSREGTDTQYF.

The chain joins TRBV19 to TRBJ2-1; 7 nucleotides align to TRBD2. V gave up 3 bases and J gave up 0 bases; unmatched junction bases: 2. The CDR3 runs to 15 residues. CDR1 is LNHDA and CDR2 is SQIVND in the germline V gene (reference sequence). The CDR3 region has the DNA TGTGCCAGTAGTATCCGGGAGGCCTCCTACAATGAGCAGTTCTTC. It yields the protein CASSIREASYNEQFF.

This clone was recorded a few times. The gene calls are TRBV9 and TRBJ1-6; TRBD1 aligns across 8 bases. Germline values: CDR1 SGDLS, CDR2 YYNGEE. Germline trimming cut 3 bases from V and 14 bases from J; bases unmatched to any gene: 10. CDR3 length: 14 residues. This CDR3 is CASSASLQGVALHF. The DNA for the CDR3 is TGTGCCAGCAGCGCCTCCCTACAGGGGGTGGCCCTCCACTTT. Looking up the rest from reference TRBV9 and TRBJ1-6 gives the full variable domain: DSGVTQTPKHLITATGQRVTLRCSPRSGDLSVYWYQQSLDQGLQFLIQYYNGEERAKGNILERFSAQQFPDLHSELNLSSLELGDSALYFCASSASLQGVALHFGNGTRLTVT.

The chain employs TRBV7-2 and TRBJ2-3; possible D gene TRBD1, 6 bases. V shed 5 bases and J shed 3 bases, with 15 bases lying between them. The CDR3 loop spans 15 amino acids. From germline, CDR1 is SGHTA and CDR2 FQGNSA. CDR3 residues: CASSPGGGRTDTQYF. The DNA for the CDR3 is TGTGCCAGCAGCCCTGGGGGCGGAAGAACAGATACGCAGTATTTT. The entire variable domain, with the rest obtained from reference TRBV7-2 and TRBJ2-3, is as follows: GAGVSQSPSNKVTEKGKDVELRCDPISGHTALYWYRQSLGQGLEFLIYFQGNSAPDKSGLPSDRFSAERTGGSVSTLTIQRTQQEDSAVYLCASSPGGGRTDTQYFGPGTRLTVL.

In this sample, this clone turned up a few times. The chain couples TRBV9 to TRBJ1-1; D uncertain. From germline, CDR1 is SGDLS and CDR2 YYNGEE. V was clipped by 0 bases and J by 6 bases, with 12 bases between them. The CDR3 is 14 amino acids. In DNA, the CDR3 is TGTGCCAGCAGCGTAGGCCCTCAAGGAGCTGAAGCTTTCTTT. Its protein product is CASSVGPQGAEAFF.

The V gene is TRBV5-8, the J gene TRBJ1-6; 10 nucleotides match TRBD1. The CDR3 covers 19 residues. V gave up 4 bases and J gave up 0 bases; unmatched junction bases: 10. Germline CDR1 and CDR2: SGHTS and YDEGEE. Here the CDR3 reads CASSRLLTGGFSYNSPLHF. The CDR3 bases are TGTGCCAGCAGCCGCCTGTTGACAGGGGGCTTCTCCTATAATTCACCCCTCCACTTT.

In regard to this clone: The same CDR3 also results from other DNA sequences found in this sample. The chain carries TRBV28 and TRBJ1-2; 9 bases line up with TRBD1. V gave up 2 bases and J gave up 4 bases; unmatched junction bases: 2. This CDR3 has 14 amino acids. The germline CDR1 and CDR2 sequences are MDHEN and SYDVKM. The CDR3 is CASSLTDRGYGYTF. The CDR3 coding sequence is TGTGCCAGCAGTTTAACGGACAGGGGCTATGGCTACACCTTC.